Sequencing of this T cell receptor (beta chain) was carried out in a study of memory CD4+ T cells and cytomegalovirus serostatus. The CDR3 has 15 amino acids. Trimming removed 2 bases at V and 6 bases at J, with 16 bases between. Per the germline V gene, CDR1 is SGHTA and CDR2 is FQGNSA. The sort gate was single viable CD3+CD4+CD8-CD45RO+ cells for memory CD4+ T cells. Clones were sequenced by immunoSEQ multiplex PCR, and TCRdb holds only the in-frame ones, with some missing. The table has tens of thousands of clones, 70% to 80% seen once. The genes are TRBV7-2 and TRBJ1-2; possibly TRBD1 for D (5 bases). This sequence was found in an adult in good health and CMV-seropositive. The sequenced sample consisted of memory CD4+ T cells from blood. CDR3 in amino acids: CASSLPSGGVNGYTF. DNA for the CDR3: TGTGCCAGCAGCTTACCCTCGGGAGGGGTTAATGGCTACACCTTC.